The text below deals with one T cell receptor beta chain. The antigen is undetermined. Unique molecular identifiers were attached to individual cDNA molecules. TCRdb redid the calling of the 5' RACE reads with MiXCR, one entry per CDR3 protein. The top ten clones hold about an eighth of a sample with 60,000 to 65,000 distinct CDR3 sequences, 8.8% of them seen once. This CDR3 has 13 residues. The V gene's germline CDR1 is SNHLY and CDR2 FYNNEI. Trimming took 5 bases from V and 3 from J, leaving 10 bases between them. This sample is drawn from a study of early T cells in non-severe SARS-CoV-2 infection. Across the study: Chains stayed unpaired after sequencing of bulk RNA from unsorted whole blood. General study points: CD4 and private specificities were missed by VDJdb matching, which favored anti-spike CD8 responses.

This chain links TRBV2 with TRBJ2-5; perhaps TRBD2 as D (6 bases). The receptor was derived from an adult who was a healthcare worker with PCR-confirmed SARS-CoV-2 infection or an uninfected control (not recorded which). Sequenced material: whole blood, taken at baseline. The CDR3 region is CASSPRLEETQYF. The CDR3 DNA follows: TGTGCCAGCAGTCCGAGACTAGAAGAGACCCAGTACTTC.